This record looks at one T cell receptor beta chain sequence and its context. The antigen remains unidentified. These data come from a study of T cell responses to AZD1222 COVID-19 vaccine. Overall study results and limits: Across spike, vaccine-associated CD4 TCRs were found, dominant at 160-218 and 743-854. Clonal diversity may have been underestimated in mostly white British donors. After the peak T cell response, and only then, were repertoires sampled.

Sequenced by immunoSEQ multiplex PCR; TCRdb stores in-frame clones only, minus some. In the table there are around 150,000 clones, almost 85% of which are singletons. V shed 7 bases and J shed 9 bases, with 10 bases lying between them. CDR1 LNHDA and CDR2 SQIVND come from the germline V gene (reference sequence). This CDR3 contains 12 residues. The clonotype was recovered from an adult who received the MenACWY meningococcal vaccine as a control. The J gene is TRBJ1-6, the V gene TRBV19, with D maybe TRBD1 (5 bases). Sequenced here: peripheral blood, sampled 28 days after the second dose of the MenACWY control vaccine. The CDR3 spells CASTLGGSPLHF. The CDR3 DNA reads TGTGCCAGTACCTTGGGGGGTTCACCCCTCCACTTT.